This T cell receptor beta chain was retrieved from a study of shared clonotypes between healthy human individuals. Data came from immunoSEQ multiplex PCR; TCRdb stores just in-frame clones and leaves some out. This table has fewer than 2.5 million clones, 93% appearing once. With 5 bases removed from V and 14 bases from J, the gap between germline ends came to 15 bases. Germline CDR1 MDHEN, CDR2 SYDVKM. The CDR3 sequence is 11 residues long. The clonotype comes from a man younger than 30 in good health. Some clones in this sample may be carry-over from other donors' samples. This rearrangement joins TRBV28 to TRBJ1-2; TRBD1 might be the D (6 bases). Material: naive CD4+ T cells from PBMCs. As for subset: CD45RA+ positively selected. For the CDR3, the DNA is TGTGCCAGCAGTGGGTGGGGGACACAGACCTTC. Amino acids: CASSGWGTQTF.